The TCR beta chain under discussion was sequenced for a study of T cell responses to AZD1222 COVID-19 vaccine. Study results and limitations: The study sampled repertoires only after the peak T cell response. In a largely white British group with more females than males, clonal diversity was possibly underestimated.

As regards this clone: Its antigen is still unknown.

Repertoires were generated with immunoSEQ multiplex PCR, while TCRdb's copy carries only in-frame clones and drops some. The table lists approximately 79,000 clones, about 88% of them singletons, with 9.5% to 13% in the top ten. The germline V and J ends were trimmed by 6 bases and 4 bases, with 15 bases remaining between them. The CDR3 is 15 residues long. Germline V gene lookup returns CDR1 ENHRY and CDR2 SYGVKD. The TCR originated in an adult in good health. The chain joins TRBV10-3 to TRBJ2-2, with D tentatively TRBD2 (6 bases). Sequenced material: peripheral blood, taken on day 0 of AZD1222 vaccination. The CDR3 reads CAISPEAAGTGELFF. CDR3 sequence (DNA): TGTGCCATCAGCCCCGAGGCAGCGGGCACCGGGGAGCTGTTTTTT.